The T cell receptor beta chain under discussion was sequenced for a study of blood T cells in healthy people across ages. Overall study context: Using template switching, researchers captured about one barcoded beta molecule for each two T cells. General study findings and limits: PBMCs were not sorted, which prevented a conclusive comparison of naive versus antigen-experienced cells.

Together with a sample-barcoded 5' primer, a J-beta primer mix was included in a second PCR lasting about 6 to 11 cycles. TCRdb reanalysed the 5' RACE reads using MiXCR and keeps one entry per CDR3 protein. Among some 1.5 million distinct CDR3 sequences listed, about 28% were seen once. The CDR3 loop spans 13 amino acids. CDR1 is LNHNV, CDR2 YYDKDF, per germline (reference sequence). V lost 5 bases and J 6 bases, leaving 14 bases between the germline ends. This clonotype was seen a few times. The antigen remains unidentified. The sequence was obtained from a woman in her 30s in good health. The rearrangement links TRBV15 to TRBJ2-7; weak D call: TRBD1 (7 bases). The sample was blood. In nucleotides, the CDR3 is TGTGCCACCAGCGCCGGAGGGGGCCGCGAGCAGTACTTC. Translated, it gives CATSAGGGREQYF.